What follows is one T cell receptor (beta chain) and its context. The TCRbeta library was prepared with unique molecular identifiers. TCRdb recomputed calls from the PCR reads with MiXCR, one row per CDR3 protein. The sample has fewer than 550,000 distinct CDR3 sequences; roughly 10% are singletons. Germline V lookup: CDR1 LGHDT, CDR2 YNNKEL (reference sequence). This CDR3 region has 15 residues. The J segment lost 2 bases and the V segment lost 11 bases, leaving 12 bases of the junction unmatched. These data belong to a study of T-cell reconstitution after alpha-beta-depleted transplantation in children.

The chain has TRBV3-1 and TRBJ2-1; the match to TRBD2 covers 7 bases. The clonotype was recovered from a child aged 2-15 years with inherited bone marrow failure, due to receive a stem cell transplant. This specimen consisted of PBMCs, obtained before TCRalphabeta/CD19-depleted stem cell transplant. CDR3 nucleotides: TGTGCCTCCACAAGGGACCTAGCGGCCTACAATGAGCAGTTCTTC. Residues: CASTRDLAAYNEQFF.